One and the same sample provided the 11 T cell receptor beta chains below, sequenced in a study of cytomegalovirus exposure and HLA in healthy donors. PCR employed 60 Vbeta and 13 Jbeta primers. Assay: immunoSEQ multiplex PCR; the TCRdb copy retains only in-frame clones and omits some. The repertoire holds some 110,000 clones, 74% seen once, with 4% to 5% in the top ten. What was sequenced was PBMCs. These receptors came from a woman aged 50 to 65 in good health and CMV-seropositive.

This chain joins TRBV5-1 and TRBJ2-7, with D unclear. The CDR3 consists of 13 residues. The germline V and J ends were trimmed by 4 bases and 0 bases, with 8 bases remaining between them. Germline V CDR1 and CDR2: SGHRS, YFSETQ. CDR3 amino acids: CASSGQSSYEQYF. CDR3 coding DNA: TGCGCCAGCAGCGGGCAGAGCTCCTACGAGCAGTACTTC.

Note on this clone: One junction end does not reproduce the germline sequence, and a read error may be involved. CDR3 sequence reads: CASRVERGAQFF. In DNA form, the CDR3 reads TGTGCAAGCAGGGTCGAGCGGGGGGCGCAGTTCTTC. This chain uses TRBV11-2 with TRBJ2-1; 9 bases are shared with TRBD2. The CDR3 is 12 amino acids. CDR1 and CDR2 from the germline V gene are SGHAT and FQNNGV.

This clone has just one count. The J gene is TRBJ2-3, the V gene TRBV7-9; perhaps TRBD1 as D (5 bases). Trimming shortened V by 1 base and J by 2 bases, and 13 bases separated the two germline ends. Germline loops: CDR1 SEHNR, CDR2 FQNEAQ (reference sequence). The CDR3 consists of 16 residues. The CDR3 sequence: CASSLGRTGHTDTQYF. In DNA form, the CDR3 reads TGTGCCAGCAGCTTAGGACGAACAGGACACACAGATACGCAGTATTTT.

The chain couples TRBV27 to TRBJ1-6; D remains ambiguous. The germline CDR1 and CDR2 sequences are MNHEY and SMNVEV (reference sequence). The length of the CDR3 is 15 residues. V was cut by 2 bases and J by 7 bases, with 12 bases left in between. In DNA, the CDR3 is TGTGCCAGCAGTTTAGGTGGGGAGAGGAATTCACCCCTCCACTTT. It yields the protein CASSLGGERNSPLHF.

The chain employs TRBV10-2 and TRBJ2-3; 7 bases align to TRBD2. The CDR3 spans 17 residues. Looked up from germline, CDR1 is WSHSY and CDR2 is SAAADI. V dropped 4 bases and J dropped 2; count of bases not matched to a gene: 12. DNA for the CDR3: TGCGCCAGCAGTGCAAGCGGGGCAAGGGTTAACACAGATACGCAGTATTTT. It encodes CASSASGARVNTDTQYF.

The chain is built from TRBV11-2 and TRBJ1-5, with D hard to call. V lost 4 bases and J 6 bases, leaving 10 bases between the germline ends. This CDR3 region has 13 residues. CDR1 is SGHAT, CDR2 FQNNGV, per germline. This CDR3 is CASSWGVGQPQHF. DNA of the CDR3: TGTGCCAGCAGCTGGGGAGTCGGTCAGCCCCAGCATTTT.

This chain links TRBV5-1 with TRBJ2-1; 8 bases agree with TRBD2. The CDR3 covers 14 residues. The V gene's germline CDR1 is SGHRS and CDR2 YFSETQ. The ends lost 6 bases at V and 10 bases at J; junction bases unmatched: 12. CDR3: CASTTGTSSPEQFF. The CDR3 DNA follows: TGCGCCAGCACCACCGGGACTAGTTCCCCGGAGCAGTTCTTC.

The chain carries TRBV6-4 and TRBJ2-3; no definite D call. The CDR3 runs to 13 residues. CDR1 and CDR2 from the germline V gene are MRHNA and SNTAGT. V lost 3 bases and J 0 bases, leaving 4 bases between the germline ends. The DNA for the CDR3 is TGTGCCAGCAGTGAGAGAAGCACAGATACGCAGTATTTT. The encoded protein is CASSERSTDTQYF.

The CDR3 is CASSPEPQGDYEKLFF. The CDR3 DNA reads as TGCGCCAGCAGCCCGGAGCCCCAGGGGGATTATGAAAAACTGTTTTTT. This chain links TRBV5-1 with TRBJ1-4, with 7 bases that match TRBD1. Germline V CDR1 and CDR2: SGHRS, YFSETQ. The length of the CDR3 is 16 residues. Trimming cost V 4 bases and J 6 bases; bases outside gene matches: 12.

CDR3 sequence: CASRSTGMGSPLHF. The CDR3 DNA reads TGTGCCAGCAGATCGACAGGGATGGGCTCACCCCTCCACTTT. The chain couples TRBV11-2 to TRBJ1-6, with TRBD1 matching over 7 bases. With V trimmed by 6 bases and J by 10 bases, 9 bases remained unmatched. The CDR3 runs to 14 residues. The germline CDR1 and CDR2 sequences are SGHAT and FQNNGV.

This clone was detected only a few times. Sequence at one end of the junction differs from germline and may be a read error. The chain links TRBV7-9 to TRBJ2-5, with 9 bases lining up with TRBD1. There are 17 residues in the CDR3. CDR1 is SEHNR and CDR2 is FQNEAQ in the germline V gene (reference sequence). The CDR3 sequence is CSSSLRPGTGSVATQYF. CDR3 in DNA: TGTTCCAGCAGCCTACGTCCCGGGACAGGGTCGGTGGCGACCCAGTACTTC.